This T cell receptor beta chain stems from a study of blood T cells in healthy people across ages. Looking at the study overall: About one barcoded beta molecule per two T cells was the capture yield of template switching.

A second 7 to 11 cycle PCR used barcoded and J-beta primers. One entry per CDR3 protein results from TCRdb running MiXCR on the 5' RACE reads. The sample consists of more than 900,000 distinct CDR3 sequences, almost 30% of them appearing once. In regard to this clonotype: A junction end diverges from the germline sequence, so it may reflect a read error.

The CDR3 runs to 16 residues. Germline lookup yields CDR1 MNHNS and CDR2 SASEGT. This same sample was also part of a study on T cells of mothers and their children.

What was sequenced was blood. The source is a woman in her thirties or forties in good health. The chain uses TRBV6-1 and TRBJ2-1; D possibly uses TRBD1 or TRBD2 (5 bases each). As DNA, the CDR3 is TGTGCCAGCAGTGGGCGACCCCACGGGGCCCACAATGAGCGGTTCTTC. Its protein is CASSGRPHGAHNERFF.